This TCR beta chain was sequenced during a study of identical twins. Study-level results: For cord blood, abundant beta clonotypes had fewer insertions, unlike memory repertoires, which showed none.

Germline lookup yields CDR1 SGHNT and CDR2 YENEEA. V was clipped by 7 bases and J by 0 bases, with 16 bases between them. CDR3 length: 16 residues. As for this clonotype: Its target is unknown.

The cDNA had a unique molecular identifier and a template-switch universal primer site. In TCRdb, the 5' RACE reads were re-called with MiXCR into one record per CDR3 protein. The sample includes 350,000 or so distinct CDR3 sequences, 10% to 15% seen only once; the top ten take around 7.2%. These data are also associated with another study on yellow fever vaccine responses in identical twins.

The rearrangement uses TRBV11-3 and TRBJ2-1; D could derive from TRBD1 or TRBD2 (5 bases each). The sequence came from a woman aged 18-29 years in good health. Sequencing was performed on CD8+ T cells sorted from blood. CDR3 nucleotide sequence: TGTGCCAGCACCAACTTTGGGGGAGCCTCCTACAATGAGCAGTTCTTC. The encoded protein is CASTNFGGASYNEQFF. The complete variable domain, with remaining parts taken from reference TRBV11-3 and TRBJ2-1, reads EAGVVQSPRYKIIEKKQPVAFWCNPISGHNTLYWYLQNLGQGPELLIRYENEEAVDDSQLPKDRFSAERLKGVDSTLKIQPAELGDSAVYLCASTNFGGASYNEQFFGPGTRLTVL.